The sequence of this T cell receptor (beta chain) was determined in a study of Tregs in tolerant kidney transplant recipients. In germline, CDR1 is SQVTM, CDR2 ANQGSEA. The ends were cut back, 4 bases at V and 1 base at J, with 14 bases in the middle. CDR3 length: 15 amino acids. The nonmyeloablative bone marrow transplants came from related graft donors, with transient mixed chimerism. Unstimulated regulatory T cells (CD4+CD25+CD127-), CD4+CD25- non-regulatory cells, CD4 and CD8 cells were FACS-sorted from thawed PBMCs. As concerns this clone: Its matching antigen is unknown. With the read ending 3 residues before the CDR3 end, the germline J gene is used to fill in that end.

Clones were sequenced by immunoSEQ multiplex PCR, and TCRdb holds only the in-frame ones, with some missing. The sample table includes 20,000 to 30,000 clones. Study-level points and caveats: Donor-specific Treg expansion exceeded global Treg expansion in tolerant patients, suggesting antigen drive. Biological reproducibility was not directly addressed, but technical replication error appeared minimal.

The clonotype was recovered from a human patient who received a combined kidney and bone marrow transplant. Certain T cells may be donor cells from the graft. The chain combines TRBV29-1 with TRBJ1-5; no reliable D call. This specimen was CD4+ T cells from blood (PBMCs), taken 6 months after the transplant. The CDR3 bases that were read are TGCAGCGTTGCGGAGGGTCTGCTGAGCAATCAGCCC. The encoded protein is CSVAEGLLSNQP. The entire CDR3 reads CSVAEGLLSNQPQHF.